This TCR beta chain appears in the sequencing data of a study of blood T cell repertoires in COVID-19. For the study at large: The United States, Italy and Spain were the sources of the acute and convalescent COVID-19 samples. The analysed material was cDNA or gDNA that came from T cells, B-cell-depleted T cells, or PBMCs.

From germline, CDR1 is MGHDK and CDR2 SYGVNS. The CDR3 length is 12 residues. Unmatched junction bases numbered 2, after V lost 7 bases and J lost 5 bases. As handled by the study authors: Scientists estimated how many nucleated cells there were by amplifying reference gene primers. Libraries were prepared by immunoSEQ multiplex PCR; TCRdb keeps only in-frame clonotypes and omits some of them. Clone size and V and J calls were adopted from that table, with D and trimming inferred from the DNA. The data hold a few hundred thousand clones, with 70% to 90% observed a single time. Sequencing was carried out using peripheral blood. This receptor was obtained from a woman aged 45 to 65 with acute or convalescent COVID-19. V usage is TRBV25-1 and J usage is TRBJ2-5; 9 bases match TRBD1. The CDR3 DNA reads TGTGCCAGCAACGACAGGGGGGAGACCCAGTACTTC. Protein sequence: CASNDRGETQYF.